The present entry profiles one TCR beta chain with its context. This CDR3 comprises 14 residues. Germline CDR1 reads SGHRS; CDR2 reads YFSETQ. V dropped 0 bases and J dropped 8 bases, with 11 bases sitting between them. These data originate in a study of blood T cell repertoires in COVID-19. Across the whole study: Some COVID-19 samples were acute and others convalescent; all came from the United States, Italy and Spain.

Per the original data handling: Reference gene primer amplification in the assay estimated nucleated cell counts. Data came from immunoSEQ multiplex PCR; TCRdb stores just in-frame clones and leaves some out. V and J calls and clone size are as listed in that table; D and trimming were resolved from the DNA. The data show approximately 35,000 clones, approximately 82% seen once. The sample taken for sequencing was peripheral blood. The TCR was taken from a human donor in a cohort sampled during active COVID-19. This chain links TRBV5-1 with TRBJ1-4; D not certain. As DNA, the CDR3 is TGCGCCAGCAGCTTGGTCGGGATGAGGGAAAAACTGTTTTTT. Encoded protein: CASSLVGMREKLFF.